The 30 T cell receptor beta chains in this list originate from one sample, sequenced in a study of brain T cells in children with intractable seizures. Data came from immunoSEQ multiplex PCR; TCRdb stores just in-frame clones and leaves some out. The sample gives 95,000 to 120,000 clones, 90% to 95% of which show up once; approximately 3.9% is in the top ten. Material: peripheral blood, obtained at surgery. The receptors stem from a boy under two years old with hemimegalencephaly and intractable seizures.

This chain connects TRBV13 to TRBJ2-7; D remains ambiguous. The CDR3 is 17 residues long. V was clipped by 5 bases and J by 5 bases, with 25 bases between them. Germline V CDR1 and CDR2: PRHDT, FYEKMQ (reference sequence). The CDR3 DNA is TGTGCCAGCAGCCGCCCAAACAGCCTCCCGTACTTCCACGAGCAGTACTTC. Protein sequence: CASSRPNSLPYFHEQYF.

The chain carries TRBV28 and TRBJ2-3, with 8 nucleotides matching TRBD2. V lost 6 bases and J lost 5; bases outside the gene matches: 10. CDR3 size: 15 residues. From germline, CDR1 is MDHEN and CDR2 SYDVKM. The CDR3 nucleotides are TGTGCCAGCAGCACCCAAGCGGGAGTTGGAGATACGCAGTATTTT. It codes for CASSTQAGVGDTQYF. Full variable domain (remainder filled in from reference TRBV28 and TRBJ2-3): DVKVTQSSRYLVKRTGEKVFLECVQDMDHENMFWYRQDPGLGLRLIYFSYDVKMKEKGDIPEGYSVSREKKERFSLILESASTNQTSMYLCASSTQAGVGDTQYFGPGTRLTVL.

The V gene is TRBV7-9, the J gene TRBJ2-1; D perhaps matches TRBD2 (5 bases). Trimming removed 3 bases at V and 2 bases at J, with 8 bases between. The CDR3 is 14 amino acids. Germline V gives CDR1 SEHNR, CDR2 FQNEAQ (reference sequence). The CDR3 is CASSLSGTYNEQFF. The CDR3 bases are TGTGCCAGCAGCTTGAGCGGTACCTACAATGAGCAGTTCTTC. Full variable domain (remainder filled in from reference TRBV7-9 and TRBJ2-1): DTGVSQNPRHKITKRGQNVTFRCDPISEHNRLYWYRQTLGQGPEFLTYFQNEAQLEKSRLLSDRFSAERPKGSFSTLEIQRTEQGDSAMYLCASSLSGTYNEQFFGPGTRLTVL.

The rearrangement uses TRBV4-2 and TRBJ1-3, with TRBD1 as a possible D gene (5 bases). The CDR3 consists of 16 residues. Germline CDR1 and CDR2: LGHNA and YNFKEQ. Trimming removed 5 bases at V and 0 bases at J, with 14 bases between. The CDR3 nucleotides read TGTGCCAGCAGCACTCCGGGACCCGTCTCTGGAAACACCATATATTTT. This encodes CASSTPGPVSGNTIYF.

The chain carries TRBV2 and TRBJ1-2; no clear D. The ends were cut back, 0 bases at V and 5 bases at J, with 7 bases in the middle. This CDR3 has 13 amino acids. Germline V gene sequence: CDR1 SNHLY, CDR2 FYNNEI. CDR3 coding DNA: TGTGCCAGCAGTGAAGCCCAACGGTATGGCTACACCTTC. It encodes CASSEAQRYGYTF.

V and J are TRBV28 and TRBJ1-3; D is perhaps TRBD1 (5 bases). Trimming cost V 6 bases and J 0 bases, with 15 bases left between them. Per the germline V gene, CDR1 is MDHEN and CDR2 is SYDVKM. The CDR3 spans 16 residues. CDR3 sequence (DNA): TGTGCCAGCAGCCTCGGGTGGGGGATCTCTGGAAACACCATATATTTT. Amino acid sequence: CASSLGWGISGNTIYF.

The V and J genes are TRBV10-3 and TRBJ2-1, with D hard to call. Germline CDR1 ENHRY, CDR2 SYGVKD. CDR3 length equals 13 residues. V lost 2 bases, J lost 4 bases, and 6 bases lay in between. CDR3 sequence (DNA): TGTGCCATCAGTGAGCTAGATTACAATGAGCAGTTCTTC. Its protein product is CAISELDYNEQFF.

The J gene is TRBJ2-2, the V gene TRBV11-2; 7 bases align to TRBD2. CDR3 size: 14 residues. Trimming removed 5 bases from V and 5 bases from J; junction bases left unmatched: 5. Germline-derived CDR1 and CDR2 are SGHAT and FQNNGV. The CDR3 DNA reads TGTGCCAGCAGCGGAATAGCGGGTACCGGGGAGCTGTTTTTT. Translating it yields CASSGIAGTGELFF.

This chain connects TRBV7-9 to TRBJ2-7; maybe TRBD2 (6 bases). V gave up 8 bases and J gave up 5 bases, with 19 bases separating them. This CDR3 has 14 amino acids. Germline V gives CDR1 SEHNR, CDR2 FQNEAQ (reference sequence). CDR3 in amino acids: CASGTPGGAHEQYF. The CDR3 DNA reads TGTGCCAGCGGAACCCCAGGAGGGGCCCACGAGCAGTACTTC.

The chain uses TRBV21-1 and TRBJ2-3; the table's D call of TRBD2 was not tested on the DNA. TRBV21-1 represents a pseudogene. CDR3 length equals 13 residues. The CDR3 loop is CASCGPLTDTQYF. CDR3 DNA: TGTGCCAGCTGCGGGCCGCTCACAGATACGCAGTATTTT.

This rearrangement joins TRBV5-1 to TRBJ2-3; D gene ambiguous. Per the germline V gene, CDR1 is SGHRS and CDR2 is YFSETQ. V was pared by 0 bases and J by 2 bases, with 7 bases between. The CDR3 totals 14 residues. CDR3 nucleotides: TGCGCCAGCAGCTTGGGGGAAGACACAGATACGCAGTATTTT. This sequence encodes CASSLGEDTDTQYF.

The V gene is TRBV5-1, the J gene TRBJ2-5, with TRBD1 matching 10 bases. Trimming cost V 3 bases and J 5 bases; bases outside gene matches: 7. CDR3 length: 15 amino acids. Germline CDR1 SGHRS, CDR2 YFSETQ. This chain's CDR3 is CASSYSGQGGETQYF. The CDR3 nucleotides are TGCGCCAGCAGCTACTCCGGACAGGGGGGTGAGACCCAGTACTTC.

The chain recombines TRBV11-2 with TRBJ2-7, with D possibly being TRBD2 (5 bases). Trimming stripped 1 base from V and 2 bases from J, with 12 bases between. This CDR3 has 15 residues. The germline V gene encodes CDR1 SGHAT and CDR2 FQNNGV. CDR3 protein: CASSLGALATYEQYF. CDR3 bases: TGTGCCAGCAGCTTAGGGGCTCTAGCTACCTACGAGCAGTACTTC. Supplemented by reference TRBV11-2 and TRBJ2-7, the full variable domain reads EAGVAQSPRYKIIEKRQSVAFWCNPISGHATLYWYQQILGQGPKLLIQFQNNGVVDDSQLPKDRFSAERLKGVDSTLKIQPAKLEDSAVYLCASSLGALATYEQYFGPGTRLTVT.

The J gene is TRBJ2-2, the V gene TRBV24-1; no reliable D call. Germline V lookup: CDR1 KGHDR, CDR2 SFDVKD. V lost 5 bases and J 2 bases, leaving 8 bases between the germline ends. The CDR3 runs 14 residues. CDR3 DNA: TGTGCCACCAGTGGGGCTTTCAACACCGGGGAGCTGTTTTTT. This translates into CATSGAFNTGELFF.

This clone was detected once. The CDR3, as DNA: TGTGCCAGTAGTATAGGAGGGACTAGCTCCTACGAGCAGTACTTC. Protein sequence: CASSIGGTSSYEQYF. The chain has TRBV19 and TRBJ2-7; 8 nucleotides line up with TRBD2. The V gene end was trimmed by 1 base and the J gene end by 0 bases; junction bases not matched to a gene: 2. This CDR3 is 15 amino acids long. In germline, CDR1 is LNHDA, CDR2 SQIVND (reference sequence).

CDR3 sequence reads: CASSIRDSPSPLGYTF. In DNA, the CDR3 is TGCGCCAGCAGCATAAGGGACAGCCCTTCTCCCCTTGGCTACACCTTC. The chain joins TRBV4-1 to TRBJ1-2; TRBD1 matches at 7 bases. With V trimmed by 5 bases and J by 7 bases, 16 bases remained unmatched. From germline, CDR1 is MGHRA and CDR2 YSYEKL. The CDR3 loop spans 16 amino acids.

The rearrangement links TRBV15 to TRBJ1-3; D possibly corresponds to TRBD1 (6 bases). The V gene lost 3 bases and the J gene lost 7 bases, with 19 bases spanning the gap. The CDR3 runs to 16 residues. CDR1 is LNHNV, CDR2 YYDKDF, per germline (reference sequence). This CDR3 reads CATSSTGQLNRNTIYF. DNA for the CDR3: TGTGCCACCAGCAGCACCGGACAGTTGAATCGGAACACCATATATTTT.

The CDR3 loop is CASSLGQWDTQYF. CDR3 in DNA: TGTGCCAGCAGCTTAGGGCAGTGGGATACGCAGTATTTT. The rearrangement joins TRBV7-9 to TRBJ2-3; D gene unclear. Germline V gene data show CDR1 as SEHNR and CDR2 as FQNEAQ (reference sequence). The CDR3 has 13 residues. Trimming left V 1 base short and J 6 bases short, with 8 bases between.

The chain has TRBV15 and TRBJ2-7; the D gene could be TRBD1 or TRBD2 (7 bases each). V lost 0 bases, J lost 4 bases, and 13 bases lay in between. Germline assignment: CDR1 LNHNV and CDR2 YYDKDF (reference sequence). The CDR3 covers 15 residues. This CDR3 is CATSREAGGGYEQYF. The DNA for the CDR3 is TGTGCCACCAGCAGAGAGGCAGGGGGAGGGTACGAGCAGTACTTC.

This clone was counted between two and nine times. This chain links TRBV4-2 with TRBJ1-6, with 8 bases fitting TRBD1. There are 17 residues in the CDR3. Trimming at V came to 3 bases and at J to 1 base, leaving 5 bases not matched to a gene. Looked up from germline, CDR1 is LGHNA and CDR2 is YNFKEQ. CDR3 in DNA: TGTGCCAGCAGCCAGGAAAACAGGGGGTCCTATAATTCACCCCTCCACTTT. It codes for CASSQENRGSYNSPLHF.

The V and J genes are TRBV15 and TRBJ2-7; 8 nucleotides line up with TRBD1. Germline CDR1 is LNHNV and CDR2 is YYDKDF (reference sequence). The length of the CDR3 is 15 residues. The J segment lost 9 bases and the V segment lost 0 bases, leaving 10 bases of the junction unmatched. The CDR3 bases are TGTGCCACCAGCAGAGATATCACCCCGGGACAGGCGCAGTACTTC. Encoded protein: CATSRDITPGQAQYF.

V usage is TRBV2 and J usage is TRBJ2-6; 10 nucleotides match TRBD2. Germline V lookup: CDR1 SNHLY, CDR2 FYNNEI. This CDR3 has 19 residues. The trim removed 6 bases at V and 0 bases at J, leaving 11 bases unmatched. As DNA, the CDR3 is TGTGCCAGCAGAACTCCTAGCGGGAGACTCCTCTCTGGGGCCAACGTCCTGACTTTC. Protein sequence: CASRTPSGRLLSGANVLTF.

The rearrangement links TRBV6-5 to TRBJ1-1; 10 nucleotides match TRBD1. Germline V gene data show CDR1 as MNHEY and CDR2 as SVGAGI. J was trimmed by 4 bases and V by 8 bases; bases with no gene match: 7. The CDR3 loop spans 14 amino acids. DNA for the CDR3: TGTGCCAGCTGGAACGGGACAGGGGCCACTGAAGCTTTCTTT. Translation: CASWNGTGATEAFF.

J is TRBJ2-2 and V is TRBV7-2; D call uncertain. This CDR3 spans 14 amino acids. V was cut by 2 bases and J by 2 bases, with 6 bases left in between. Germline assignment: CDR1 SGHTA and CDR2 FQGNSA. The CDR3 nucleotides read TGTGCCAGCAGCTTAAAAACCAACACCGGGGAGCTGTTTTTT. Translating gives CASSLKTNTGELFF.

The V gene is TRBV2, the J gene TRBJ2-5; D is ambiguous. The CDR3 loop spans 12 amino acids. Trimming took off 4 bases at V and 1 base at J, with 4 bases between the two ends. Germline CDR1 is SNHLY and CDR2 is FYNNEI. The CDR3 sequence is CASSVAQETQYF. CDR3 DNA sequence: TGTGCCAGCAGTGTCGCCCAAGAGACCCAGTACTTC.

This sequence joins TRBV24-1 and TRBJ2-3; 7 bases fit TRBD2. Trimming at V came to 7 bases and at J to 11 bases, leaving 11 bases not matched to a gene. Germline V lookup: CDR1 KGHDR, CDR2 SFDVKD. There are 13 residues in the CDR3. The CDR3 nucleotides are TGTGCCACCAGGGGGGGATCTAGCGGAAAGCAGTATTTT. Amino acids: CATRGGSSGKQYF.

V usage is TRBV3-1 (or the pseudogene TRBV3-2) and J usage is TRBJ1-3; the D gene is possibly TRBD1 (5 bases). Trimming left V 3 bases short and J 3 bases short, with 6 bases between. The CDR3 is 13 amino acids. The V gene's germline CDR1 is LGHDT and CDR2 YNNKEL (reference sequence). CDR3 region: CASSQGDGNTIYF. Written as DNA, the CDR3 is TGTGCCAGCAGCCAGGGGGATGGAAACACCATATATTTT.

This clone was counted between two and nine times. This chain joins TRBV27 and TRBJ1-5; D gene ambiguous. Per germline, CDR1 MNHEY and CDR2 SMNVEV (reference sequence). The CDR3 loop spans 19 amino acids. The germline V and J ends were trimmed by 1 base and 3 bases, with 22 bases remaining between them. CDR3 DNA: TGTGCCAGCAGTTTATTTCGTTCACCCCTCACAGTCAACAATCAGCCCCAGCATTTT. Protein sequence: CASSLFRSPLTVNNQPQHF.

The gene calls are TRBV4-3 and TRBJ2-6; maybe TRBD2 (6 bases). The CDR3 extends over 18 amino acids. Germline assignment: CDR1 LGHNA and CDR2 YSLEER. V was shortened by 1 base and J by 4 bases, with 17 bases between the two germline ends. In DNA, the CDR3 is TGCGCCAGCAGCCAAGGTATAGGGAGGACTCCCGGGGCCAACGTCCTGACTTTC. Protein: CASSQGIGRTPGANVLTF.

This clone has only one observation. V gene TRBV19 combines with J gene TRBJ2-5; TRBD1 matches 8 bases. Germline CDR1 and CDR2: LNHDA and SQIVND (reference sequence). V lost 6 bases, J lost 1 base, and 10 bases stayed unmatched. CDR3 length equals 16 residues. The CDR3 bases are TGTGCCAGTAGCATACCGACAGGGGCCCGCCAAGAGACCCAGTACTTC. Protein product: CASSIPTGARQETQYF. The full variable domain, with the rest looked up from reference TRBV19 and TRBJ2-5, is DGGITQSPKYLFRKEGQNVTLSCEQNLNHDAMYWYRQDPGQGLRLIYYSQIVNDFQKGDIAEGYSVSREKKESFPLTVTSAQKNPTAFYLCASSIPTGARQETQYFGPGTRLLVL.